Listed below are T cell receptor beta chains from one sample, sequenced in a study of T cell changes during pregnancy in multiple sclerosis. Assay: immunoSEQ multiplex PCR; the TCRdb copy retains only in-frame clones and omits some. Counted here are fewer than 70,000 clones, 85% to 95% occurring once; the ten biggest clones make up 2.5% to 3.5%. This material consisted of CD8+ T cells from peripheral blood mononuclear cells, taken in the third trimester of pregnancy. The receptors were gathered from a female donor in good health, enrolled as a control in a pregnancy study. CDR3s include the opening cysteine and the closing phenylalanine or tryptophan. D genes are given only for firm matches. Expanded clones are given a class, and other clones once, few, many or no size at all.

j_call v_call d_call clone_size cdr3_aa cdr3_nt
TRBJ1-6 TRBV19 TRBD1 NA CASRFASTGTGNSPLHF TGTGCCAGTAGATTCGCGTCAACCGGGACAGGAAATTCACCCCTCCACTTT
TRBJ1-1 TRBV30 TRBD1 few CAWSHRGWDTEAFF TGTGCCTGGAGTCACAGGGGATGGGACACTGAAGCTTTCTTT
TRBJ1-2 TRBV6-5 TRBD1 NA CASSLGTENYGYTF TGTGCCAGCAGTTTGGGGACAGAAAACTATGGCTACACCTTC
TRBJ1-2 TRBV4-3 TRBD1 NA CASSQDRTGGGYTF TGCGCCAGCAGCCAAGATCGGACAGGGGGTGGCTACACCTTC
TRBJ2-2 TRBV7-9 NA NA CASPIRAGELFF TGTGCCAGCCCAATCCGGGCCGGGGAGCTGTTTTTT
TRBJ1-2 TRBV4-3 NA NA CASSQNQIDSNYGYTF TGCGCCAGCAGCCAAAATCAAATCGACAGTAACTATGGCTACACCTTC
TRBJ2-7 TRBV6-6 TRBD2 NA CASRTALAGGNYEQYF TGTGCCAGCAGAACCGCCCTAGCGGGGGGAAACTACGAGCAGTACTTC
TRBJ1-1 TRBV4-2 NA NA CASSQDPPRGNTEAFF TGTGCCAGCAGCCAAGATCCCCCCAGGGGGAACACTGAAGCTTTCTTT
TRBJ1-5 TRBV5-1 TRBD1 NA CASSRTGDEGQPQHF TGCGCCAGCAGCCGGACAGGGGATGAAGGGCAGCCCCAGCATTTT
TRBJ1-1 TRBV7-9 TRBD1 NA CASSPVGTGVEGTEAFF TGTGCCAGCAGCCCAGTTGGGACAGGGGTCGAGGGGACTGAAGCTTTCTTT